Listed below are T cell receptor beta chains from one sample, sequenced in a study of T cells in Graves' hyperthyroidism and ophthalmopathy. TCRdb recomputed calls from the multiplex PCR reads with MiXCR, one row per CDR3 protein. The sample carries about 160,000 distinct CDR3 sequences, 9.4% recorded once. Sequencing used blood. The receptor source for this set is a woman between 18 and 30 years old with Graves' hyperthyroidism that later progressed to Graves' ophthalmopathy. Each CDR3 is given with its conserved first and last residue. Size values are once, few and many counts, or a class for expanded clones, and some rows have none.

TRBV2	NA	TRBJ1-1	CASSGISIELSTTEAFF
TRBV30	many	TRBJ2-1	CAWSVGSSEQFF
TRBV27	many	TRBJ2-1	CASSPDVSGSWNNEQFF
TRBV20-1	many	TRBJ1-5	CSALPINQPQHF
TRBV30	many	TRBJ1-5	CAWSVEGVPYSNQPQHF
TRBV20-1	many	TRBJ2-2	CSASPTSGGAHGELFF
TRBV6-2/TRBV6-3	NA	TRBJ2-3	CASCQIRVQGTDTQYF
TRBV4-2	once	TRBJ1-4	CASSRDRGRKLFF
TRBV20-1	many	TRBJ1-1	CSARGLGAVPNTEAFF
TRBV14	many	TRBJ2-7	CASSPRTQGEQYF
TRBV2	many	TRBJ1-2	CASSTEVAYGYTF
TRBV29-1	many	TRBJ2-5	CSVEVVPSGAETQYF
TRBV20-1	many	TRBJ2-5	CSASGETQYF
TRBV19	few	TRBJ1-6	CASSMGRNLINSPLHF
TRBV7-6	NA	TRBJ2-3	CASSQSGGTSTDTQYF
TRBV18	many	TRBJ2-2	CASSQSTGELFF
TRBV7-6	many	TRBJ2-7	CASSSHSQGPHRAYEQYF
TRBV7-6	NA	TRBJ2-5	CASSLARGLEETQYF
TRBV6-1	NA	TRBJ2-1	CASSEALTLTESSYNEQFF
TRBV6-5	many	TRBJ2-2	CASRTTGGTGELFF
TRBV7-2	many	TRBJ1-2	CASSLYLGGSLDYGYTF
TRBV7-9	many	TRBJ1-1	CASSPEINTEAFF
TRBV12-3/TRBV12-4	many	TRBJ1-6	CASSFQRLYNSPLHF
TRBV3-1	many	TRBJ2-1	CASSRLAGNYNEQFF
TRBV4-2	few	TRBJ2-1	CASSQDGTEYNEQFF
TRBV20-1	many	TRBJ2-3	CSASSLLGRGLTDTQYF
TRBV11-1	many	TRBJ1-1	CASSRQGLNTEAFF
TRBV30	many	TRBJ1-2	CAWTPGTGYTF
TRBV2	many	TRBJ2-2	CASSEDSGPGELFF
TRBV6-1	many	TRBJ1-6	CASSYPVAPLHF
TRBV7-9	many	TRBJ1-5	CASSYSGRDQPQHF
TRBV20-1	many	TRBJ2-5	CSARGVTSGGKETQYF
TRBV24-1	many	TRBJ2-6	CATSASGANVLTF
TRBV19	few	TRBJ1-5	CASSIGDGYQPQHF
TRBV6-1	many	TRBJ1-1	CASSWVGAIEAFF
TRBV20-1	many	TRBJ2-3	CSARVQAGVGDTQYF
TRBV7-9	many	TRBJ1-1	CASSQTLGVGAFF
TRBV15	NA	TRBJ1-5	CATSLGGGSNQPQHF
TRBV9	few	TRBJ2-7	CASSLGETGEGYEQYF
TRBV20-1	few	TRBJ1-4	CSARDGREHDEKLFF
TRBV7-2	many	TRBJ2-5	CASSLTRIENLYQETQYF
TRBV28	many	TRBJ2-4	CASSLSGGGIQYF
TRBV6-5	NA	TRBJ1-5	CASSYSEHARQPQHF
TRBV27	many	TRBJ1-1	CASSPRTGGLTEAFF
TRBV3-1	few	TRBJ2-7	CASSQQKGWEVSSYEQYF
TRBV19	many	TRBJ2-2	CASSIFGGRFWTGELFF